This T cell receptor beta chain was profiled in a study of glioma-infiltrating T cells after dendritic cell vaccination. Study information: Dendritic cell vaccine was injected intradermally three times, biweekly. Study-level findings and limits: No direct clonality-survival link was found; a diverse polyclonal response may matter.

Up to about 2 ug genomic DNA was used for TCRB CDR3 amplification. The PCR used 60 V beta and 13 J beta primers. This table comes from immunoSEQ multiplex PCR, and its TCRdb copy is limited to in-frame clones, with some not included. The table has some 110,000 clones, nearly 90% seen once; the top ten hold roughly 2.8%. Of note for this clone: What it binds is not known.

The sample's time point: after dendritic cell vaccination, including at tumor progression/relapse. Deletions cut 7 bases from V and 0 bases from J, with 16 bases between. Germline CDR1 reads SNHLY; CDR2 reads FYNNEI. This CDR3 is 17 amino acids long. This specimen consisted of blood, obtained after dendritic cell vaccination. This receptor was taken from a human donor with glioblastoma. V is TRBV2 and J is TRBJ1-6, with D perhaps matching TRBD1 (5 bases). DNA of the CDR3: TGTGCCAGCACCACCGGGGGGGGGAACTCCTATAATTCACCCCTCCACTTT. Protein sequence: CASTTGGGNSYNSPLHF.